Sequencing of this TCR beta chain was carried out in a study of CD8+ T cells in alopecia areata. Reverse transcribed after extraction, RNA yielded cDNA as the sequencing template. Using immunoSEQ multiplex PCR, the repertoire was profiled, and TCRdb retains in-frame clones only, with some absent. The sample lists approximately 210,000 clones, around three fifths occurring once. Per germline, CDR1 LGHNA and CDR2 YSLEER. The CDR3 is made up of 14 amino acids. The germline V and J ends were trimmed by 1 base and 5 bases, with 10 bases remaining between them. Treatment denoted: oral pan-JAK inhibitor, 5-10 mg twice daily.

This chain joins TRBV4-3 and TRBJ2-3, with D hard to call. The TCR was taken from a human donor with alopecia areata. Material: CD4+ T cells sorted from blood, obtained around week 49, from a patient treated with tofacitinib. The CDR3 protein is CASSQGLQEDTQYF. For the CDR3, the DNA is TGCGCCAGCAGCCAAGGTTTGCAAGAAGATACGCAGTATTTT.